This T cell receptor (beta chain) was sequenced during a study of cytomegalovirus exposure and HLA in healthy donors. Sequencing used immunoSEQ multiplex PCR; TCRdb keeps in-frame clones, though not all of them. In the table there are 250,000 to 400,000 clones, around 87% of which are singletons. The length of the CDR3 is 14 residues. V shed 5 bases and J shed 7 bases, with 15 bases lying between them. The V gene's germline CDR1 is MDHEN and CDR2 SYDVKM. The source material was PBMCs. The sequence was obtained from a young woman in good health and CMV-seropositive. This chain joins TRBV28 and TRBJ2-1, with TRBD2 as a possible D gene (6 bases). The CDR3 DNA follows: TGTGCCAGCAGTCCGTTCACGGGAGAGAATGAGCAGTTCTTC. This codes for CASSPFTGENEQFF. Looking up the rest from reference TRBV28 and TRBJ2-1 gives the full variable domain: DVKVTQSSRYLVKRTGEKVFLECVQDMDHENMFWYRQDPGLGLRLIYFSYDVKMKEKGDIPEGYSVSREKKERFSLILESASTNQTSMYLCASSPFTGENEQFFGPGTRLTVL.